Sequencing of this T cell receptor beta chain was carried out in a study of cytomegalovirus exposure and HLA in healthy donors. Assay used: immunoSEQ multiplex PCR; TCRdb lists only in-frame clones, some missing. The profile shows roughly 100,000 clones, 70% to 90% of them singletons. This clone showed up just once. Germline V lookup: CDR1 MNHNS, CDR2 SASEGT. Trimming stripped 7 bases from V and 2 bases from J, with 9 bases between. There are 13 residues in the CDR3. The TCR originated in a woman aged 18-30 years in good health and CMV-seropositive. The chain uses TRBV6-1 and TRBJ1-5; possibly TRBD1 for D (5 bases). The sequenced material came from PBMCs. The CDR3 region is CASTPGGNQPQHF. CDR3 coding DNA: TGTGCCAGCACCCCGGGGGGCAATCAGCCCCAGCATTTT.